Listed here is a single T cell receptor beta chain. Its antigen is as yet unknown. Using unique molecular identifiers, the investigators prepared the TCRbeta library. TCRdb re-called the PCR reads through MiXCR, storing one row per CDR3 protein. The table lists 200,000 to 300,000 distinct CDR3 sequences, around 25% of them singletons. The V end was cut by 5 bases, the J end by 2 bases, with 14 bases between. CDR1 is MDHEN, CDR2 SYDVKM, per germline. The CDR3 is 15 amino acids. This entry is derived from a study of T-cell reconstitution after alpha-beta-depleted transplantation in children. Overall study findings and caveats: Surviving recipient cells, namely T cells and thymic progenitors, were the source of high day-60 TCRbeta diversity in some patients. Where alpha-beta T cells came from about two months after transplant was reportedly several hundred expanded graft clones.

This TCR derives from a girl aged 2-10 years with Fanconi anemia, due to receive a stem cell transplant. The sample consisted of PBMCs, taken before TCRalphabeta/CD19-depleted stem cell transplant. V usage is TRBV28 and J usage is TRBJ2-3; maybe TRBD1 (6 bases). The CDR3 loop reads CASSGPQGFTDTQYF. The CDR3 DNA reads TGTGCCAGCAGTGGACCACAGGGATTCACAGATACGCAGTATTTT.